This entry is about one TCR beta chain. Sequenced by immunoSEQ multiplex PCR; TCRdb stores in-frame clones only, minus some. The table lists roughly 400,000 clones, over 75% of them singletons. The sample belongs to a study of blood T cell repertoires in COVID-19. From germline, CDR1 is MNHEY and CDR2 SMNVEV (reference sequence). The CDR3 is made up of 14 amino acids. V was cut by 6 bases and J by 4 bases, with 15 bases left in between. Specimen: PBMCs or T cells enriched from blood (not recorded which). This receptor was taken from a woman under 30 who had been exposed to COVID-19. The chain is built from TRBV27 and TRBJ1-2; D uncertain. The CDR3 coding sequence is TGTGCCAGCAGCCGTGCCCAGGTGGCCTATGGCTACACCTTC. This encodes CASSRAQVAYGYTF.